The 26 T cell receptor beta chains in this list originate from one sample, sequenced in a study of T cell changes during pregnancy in multiple sclerosis. Produced via immunoSEQ multiplex PCR; TCRdb's table is partial and in-frame only. The data show 75,000 to 95,000 clones, approximately 90% seen once. The material was peripheral blood, obtained before pregnancy. These receptors were obtained from a female donor with multiple sclerosis, enrolled in a pregnancy study.

The chain couples TRBV5-4 to TRBJ2-7; D is ambiguous. Trimming took off 1 base at V and 4 bases at J, with 12 bases between the two ends. The V gene's germline CDR1 is SGHNT and CDR2 YYREEE (reference sequence). The CDR3 sequence is 14 residues long. The CDR3 region is CASSLNYRPYEQYF. Here the CDR3 DNA reads TGTGCCAGCAGCTTGAACTACCGGCCTTACGAGCAGTACTTC.

This chain uses TRBV4-1 with TRBJ2-7, with D possibly TRBD1 on 5 matching bases. Germline values: CDR1 MGHRA, CDR2 YSYEKL. Between the trimmed V and J ends, which lost 0 bases and 1 base, there was a span of 7 bases. This CDR3 comprises 14 residues. In nucleotides, the CDR3 is TGCGCCAGCAGCCAAGAAAGGGGATCCTACGAGCAGTACTTC. As protein: CASSQERGSYEQYF.

CDR3 sequence (DNA): TGTGCCAGCTCACCACCGGGGCCCCAAAGGGCCTACAATGAGCAGTTCTTC. It translates to CASSPPGPQRAYNEQFF. This chain connects TRBV18 to TRBJ2-1, with TRBD1 as a possible D gene (5 bases). CDR1 is KGHSH, CDR2 LQKENI, per germline. The CDR3 covers 17 residues. Trimming removed 0 bases at V and 2 bases at J, with 14 bases between.

V is TRBV27 and J is TRBJ1-1, with D unresolved. This CDR3 has 13 residues. Germline CDR1 and CDR2: MNHEY and SMNVEV (reference sequence). V lost 5 bases and J 0 bases, leaving 7 bases between the germline ends. In nucleotides, the CDR3 is TGTGCCAGCAGTCCGCGTATGAACACTGAAGCTTTCTTT. Amino acid sequence: CASSPRMNTEAFF.

The chain links TRBV21-1 to TRBJ2-7; TRBD2 is taken as the D call from the table, unchecked against the DNA. TRBV21-1 is noted as a pseudogene. The CDR3 covers 15 residues. The CDR3 loop reads CASSKDGDPDYEQYF. CDR3 in DNA: TGTGCCAGCAGCAAAGACGGAGACCCGGACTACGAGCAGTACTTC.

The chain carries TRBV2 and TRBJ1-5; D is perhaps TRBD1 (6 bases). Between the trimmed V and J ends, which lost 6 bases and 0 bases, there was a span of 21 bases. CDR3 size: 18 residues. CDR1 is SNHLY, CDR2 FYNNEI, per germline. Written as DNA, the CDR3 is TGTGCCAGCAGGGGATCGGGGGGGGCTCCTTATAGCAATCAGCCCCAGCATTTT. Its protein is CASRGSGGAPYSNQPQHF.

This clone was observed once. V usage is TRBV7-6 and J usage is TRBJ1-3; no clear D gene. Germline lookup yields CDR1 SGHVS and CDR2 FNYEAQ. This CDR3 has 14 residues. Trimming stripped 1 base from V and 1 base from J, with 5 bases between. The CDR3 spells CASSLGLSGNTIYF. In DNA, the CDR3 is TGTGCCAGCAGCTTAGGACTTTCTGGAAACACCATATATTTT.

V and J are TRBV21-1 and TRBJ2-7; the table gives TRBD2 as D, unverified against the DNA. TRBV21-1 is a known pseudogene. The CDR3 covers 16 residues. The CDR3 nucleotides read TGTGCCAGCAGCCCCGCCTCTAGCGGGAGGACCTACGAGCAGTACTTC. Translated, it gives CASSPASSGRTYEQYF.

The chain carries TRBV5-1 and TRBJ2-7; TRBD1 agrees at 7 bases. This CDR3 contains 15 residues. Germline V gene data show CDR1 as SGHRS and CDR2 as YFSETQ. The J segment lost 0 bases and the V segment lost 2 bases, leaving 5 bases of the junction unmatched. The CDR3 reads CASSLKDRSSYEQYF. The CDR3 DNA reads TGCGCCAGCAGCTTAAAGGACAGGAGCTCCTACGAGCAGTACTTC.

The chain employs TRBV15 and TRBJ2-5; 12 nucleotides line up with TRBD2. The junction had 12 bases not matched to a gene; V was cut back by 5 bases and J by 5 bases. The CDR3 is made up of 17 amino acids. Germline V gives CDR1 LNHNV, CDR2 YYDKDF (reference sequence). The CDR3 is CATSGGLAGPTGETQYF. CDR3 nucleotides: TGTGCCACCAGCGGGGGACTAGCGGGCCCAACGGGGGAGACCCAGTACTTC. The entire variable domain, with the rest obtained from reference TRBV15 and TRBJ2-5, is as follows: DAMVIQNPRYQVTQFGKPVTLSCSQTLNHNVMYWYQQKSSQAPKLLFHYYDKDFNNEADTPDNFQSRRPNTSFCFLDIRSPGLGDTAMYLCATSGGLAGPTGETQYFGPGTRLLVL.

The chain couples TRBV6-1 to TRBJ2-1; D may be TRBD1 (5 bases). The CDR3 covers 12 residues. Germline V CDR1 and CDR2: MNHNS, SASEGT. V lost 2 bases to trimming and J lost 8 bases, with 7 bases between them. This CDR3 reads CASSELGDEQFF. The CDR3 bases are TGTGCCAGCAGTGAATTAGGGGATGAGCAGTTCTTC.

This chain uses TRBV7-2 with TRBJ1-4; 10 nucleotides agree with TRBD1. The trim removed 5 bases at V and 8 bases at J, leaving 5 bases unmatched. CDR1 and CDR2 (germline): SGHTA, FQGNSA. The CDR3 is 14 amino acids. The CDR3: CASSRDRGKEKLFF. The CDR3 DNA reads as TGTGCCAGCAGCCGGGACAGGGGAAAGGAAAAACTGTTTTTT. Variable domain in full (rest from reference TRBV7-2 and TRBJ1-4): GAGVSQSPSNKVTEKGKDVELRCDPISGHTALYWYRQSLGQGLEFLIYFQGNSAPDKSGLPSDRFSAERTGGSVSTLTIQRTQQEDSAVYLCASSRDRGKEKLFFGSGTQLSVL.

The CDR3 region is CASSPPGSRSTDTQYF. Here the CDR3 DNA reads TGTGCCAGCAGCCCGCCGGGGAGCCGGAGCACAGATACGCAGTATTTT. This chain links TRBV7-6 with TRBJ2-3; weak D call: TRBD2 (5 bases). V was shortened by 5 bases and J by 0 bases, with 15 bases between the two germline ends. Germline V gene data show CDR1 as SGHVS and CDR2 as FNYEAQ. The CDR3 covers 16 residues.

The chain couples TRBV7-7 to TRBJ2-1, with D possibly being TRBD1 (7 bases). Trimming removed 5 bases at V and 3 bases at J, with 14 bases between. The CDR3 covers 15 residues. Germline CDR1 and CDR2: SSHAT and FNYEAQ (reference sequence). CDR3 protein: CASSPRQGLYNEQFF. CDR3 coding DNA: TGTGCCAGCAGCCCGCGACAGGGACTCTACAATGAGCAGTTCTTC. Full variable domain (rest looked up from reference TRBV7-7 and TRBJ2-1): GAGVSQSPRYKVTKRGQDVTLRCDPISSHATLYWYQQALGQGPEFLTYFNYEAQPDKSGLPSDRFSAERPEGSISTLTIQRTEQRDSAMYRCASSPRQGLYNEQFFGPGTRLTVL.

This chain joins TRBV27 and TRBJ1-4; D possibly corresponds to TRBD1 (6 bases). The V gene's germline CDR1 is MNHEY and CDR2 SMNVEV (reference sequence). With 6 bases removed from V and 3 bases from J, the gap between germline ends came to 11 bases. This CDR3 is 14 amino acids long. Written as DNA, the CDR3 is TGTGCCAGCAGGTCAGGGGTCCCTAATGAAAAACTGTTTTTT. Its protein is CASRSGVPNEKLFF.

The chain is built from TRBV27 and TRBJ2-6; no reliable D call. Germline lookup yields CDR1 MNHEY and CDR2 SMNVEV (reference sequence). V gave up 0 bases and J gave up 4 bases, with 4 bases separating them. This CDR3 region has 14 residues. The CDR3, as DNA: TGTGCCAGCAGTTTATCGACAGGGGCCAACGTCCTGACTTTC. Translating it yields CASSLSTGANVLTF.

The chain employs TRBV5-5 and TRBJ2-3; 8 nucleotides align to TRBD2. The CDR3 is 16 residues long. Looked up from germline, CDR1 is SGHKS and CDR2 is YYEKEE (reference sequence). With 0 bases clipped from V and 0 bases from J, the junction kept 3 bases outside the gene matches. The CDR3 DNA reads TGTGCCAGCAGCTTGGGACTAGCGAAGAGCACAGATACGCAGTATTTT. It encodes CASSLGLAKSTDTQYF.

The chain carries TRBV29-1 and TRBJ2-7; D possibly corresponds to TRBD1 (5 bases). Germline CDR1 reads SQVTM; CDR2 reads ANQGSEA. V gave up 7 bases and J gave up 4 bases, with 14 bases separating them. This CDR3 is built from 12 residues. The CDR3 DNA sequence: TGCAGCGCTCTCCACAAGGGGTACGAGCAGTACTTC. Amino acid sequence: CSALHKGYEQYF.

This clone was detected only once. The junction departs from germline at one end; a sequencing error may be responsible. V is TRBV7-2 and J is TRBJ2-7, with unresolved D. CDR1 and CDR2 (germline): SGHTA, FQGNSA. The CDR3 has 13 amino acids. CDR3 sequence (DNA): TGTGCCAGCAGCGTAGCTACTTCCTACGAGCAGTACTTC. Translation gives CASSVATSYEQYF.

The chain couples TRBV15 to TRBJ2-3; D not resolved. Germline CDR1 LNHNV, CDR2 YYDKDF (reference sequence). The length of the CDR3 is 13 residues. Trimming pared 0 bases from V and 5 bases from J, leaving 6 bases between. The CDR3 DNA reads as TGTGCCACCAGCAGAGACCTCGGAGATACGCAGTATTTT. Translation: CATSRDLGDTQYF.

The J gene is TRBJ2-3, the V gene TRBV7-2, with TRBD2 matching 13 bases. J was trimmed by 1 base and V by 3 bases; bases with no gene match: 1. The germline V gene encodes CDR1 SGHTA and CDR2 FQGNSA. The CDR3 is 16 amino acids. The CDR3 here is CASSFGLAGGTDTQYF. The CDR3 DNA reads TGTGCCAGCAGCTTTGGACTAGCGGGGGGCACAGATACGCAGTATTTT. Full variable domain (remainder filled in from reference TRBV7-2 and TRBJ2-3): GAGVSQSPSNKVTEKGKDVELRCDPISGHTALYWYRQSLGQGLEFLIYFQGNSAPDKSGLPSDRFSAERTGGSVSTLTIQRTQQEDSAVYLCASSFGLAGGTDTQYFGPGTRLTVL.

This chain connects TRBV30 to TRBJ2-7; D perhaps matches TRBD2 (6 bases). This CDR3 region has 13 residues. CDR1 is GTSNPN, CDR2 SVGIG, per germline (reference sequence). Trimming took off 2 bases at V and 4 bases at J, with 12 bases between the two ends. In DNA, the CDR3 is TGTGCCTGGAGTCCCGACCGGGGGTACGAGCAGTACTTC. The encoded protein is CAWSPDRGYEQYF.

The V and J genes are TRBV6-5 and TRBJ1-2; 10 bases map to TRBD1. Germline CDR1 and CDR2: MNHEY and SVGAGI. CDR3 length: 15 amino acids. V lost 0 bases and J lost 7; bases outside the gene matches: 5. The CDR3 protein is CASSYSATGGSGYTF. The CDR3 DNA is TGTGCCAGCAGTTACTCTGCGACAGGGGGCTCTGGCTACACCTTC.

The chain recombines TRBV27 with TRBJ1-1; weak D call: TRBD1 (6 bases). This CDR3 spans 18 amino acids. The V end lost 3 bases, the J end lost 1 base, and 21 bases lay between the germline ends. Germline V gene data show CDR1 as MNHEY and CDR2 as SMNVEV (reference sequence). The CDR3 protein is CASSLGAPGSRGNTEAFF. The CDR3 nucleotides are TGTGCCAGCAGTTTGGGGGCCCCAGGTTCTCGCGGGAACACTGAAGCTTTCTTT.

This rearrangement joins TRBV10-2 to TRBJ2-1; perhaps TRBD1 as D (7 bases). Germline V gene sequence: CDR1 WSHSY, CDR2 SAAADI. The CDR3 runs 17 residues. V lost 3 bases and J 5 bases, leaving 20 bases between the germline ends. CDR3 sequence reads: CASSDLRGARVDNEQFF. In DNA form, the CDR3 reads TGCGCCAGCAGTGACCTCAGGGGGGCTAGGGTTGACAATGAGCAGTTCTTC.

The rearrangement joins TRBV2 to TRBJ2-4, with TRBD1 matching 7 bases. The CDR3 totals 18 residues. J lost 7 bases, V lost 6 bases, and 21 bases had no gene match. In germline, CDR1 is SNHLY, CDR2 FYNNEI. CDR3 sequence (DNA): TGTGCCAGCAGCGACCCGGGACAGCTGGGCATAGGTCCCAACATTCAGTACTTC. This codes for CASSDPGQLGIGPNIQYF.